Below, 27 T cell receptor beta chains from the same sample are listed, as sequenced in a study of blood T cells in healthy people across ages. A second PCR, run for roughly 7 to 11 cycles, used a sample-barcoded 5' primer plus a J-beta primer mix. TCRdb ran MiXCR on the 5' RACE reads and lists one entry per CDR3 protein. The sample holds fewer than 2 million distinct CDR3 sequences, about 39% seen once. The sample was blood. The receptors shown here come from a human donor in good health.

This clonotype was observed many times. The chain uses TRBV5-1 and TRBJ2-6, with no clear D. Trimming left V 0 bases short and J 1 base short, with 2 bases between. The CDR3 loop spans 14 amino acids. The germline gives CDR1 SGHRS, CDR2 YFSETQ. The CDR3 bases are TGCGCCAGCAGCTTGGAATCTGGGGCCAACGTCCTGACTTTC. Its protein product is CASSLESGANVLTF.

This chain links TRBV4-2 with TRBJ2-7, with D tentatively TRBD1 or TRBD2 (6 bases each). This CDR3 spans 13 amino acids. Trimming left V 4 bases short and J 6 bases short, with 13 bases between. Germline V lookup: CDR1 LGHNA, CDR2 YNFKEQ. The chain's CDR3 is CASSLRGESEQYF. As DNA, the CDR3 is TGTGCCAGCAGCCTAAGGGGGGAGAGCGAGCAGTACTTC.

CDR3 region: CSVGPGRFPNYEQYF. In nucleotides, the CDR3 is TGCAGCGTTGGTCCGGGTCGGTTCCCGAACTACGAGCAGTACTTC. This chain joins TRBV29-1 and TRBJ2-7; D not certain. The CDR3 has 15 amino acids. The V end was cut by 4 bases, the J end by 3 bases, with 19 bases between. Germline assignment: CDR1 SQVTM and CDR2 ANQGSEA.

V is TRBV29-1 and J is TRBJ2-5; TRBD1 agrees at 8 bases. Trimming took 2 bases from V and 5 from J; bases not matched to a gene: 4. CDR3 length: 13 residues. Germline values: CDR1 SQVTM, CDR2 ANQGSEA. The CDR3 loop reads CSVETGQAETQYF. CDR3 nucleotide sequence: TGCAGCGTTGAAACGGGACAGGCGGAGACCCAGTACTTC.

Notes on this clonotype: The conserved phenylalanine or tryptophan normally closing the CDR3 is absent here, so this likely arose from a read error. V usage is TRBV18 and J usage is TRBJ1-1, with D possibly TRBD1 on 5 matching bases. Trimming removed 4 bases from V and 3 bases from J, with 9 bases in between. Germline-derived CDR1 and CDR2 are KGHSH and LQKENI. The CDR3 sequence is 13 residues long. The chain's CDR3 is CASSLSQDTEAFC. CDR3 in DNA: TGTGCCAGCTCACTATCACAGGACACTGAAGCTTTCTGT.

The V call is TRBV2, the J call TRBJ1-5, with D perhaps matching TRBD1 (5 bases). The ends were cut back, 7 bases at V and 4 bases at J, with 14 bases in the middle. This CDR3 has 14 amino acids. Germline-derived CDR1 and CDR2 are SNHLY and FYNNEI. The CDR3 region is CASNGQGTNQPQHF. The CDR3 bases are TGTGCCAGCAACGGGCAGGGAACGAATCAGCCCCAGCATTTT.

CDR3 loop: CASSFGSQGNEQFF. Written as DNA, the CDR3 is TGCGCCAGCAGCTTCGGGAGTCAAGGGAATGAGCAGTTCTTC. The gene calls are TRBV5-1 and TRBJ2-1; D is possibly TRBD2 (6 bases). The germline V and J ends were trimmed by 2 bases and 7 bases, with 13 bases remaining between them. The CDR3 totals 14 residues. Germline CDR1 SGHRS, CDR2 YFSETQ.

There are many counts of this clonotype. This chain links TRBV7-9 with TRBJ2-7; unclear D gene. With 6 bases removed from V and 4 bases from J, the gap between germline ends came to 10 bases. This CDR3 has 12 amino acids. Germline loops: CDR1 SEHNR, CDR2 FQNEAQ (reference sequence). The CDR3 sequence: CASSSGWYEQYF. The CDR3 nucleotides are TGTGCCAGCAGTTCCGGGTGGTACGAGCAGTACTTC.

In DNA form, the CDR3 reads TGCAGTGCTGGTAGCGGGGAATACGAGCAGTACTTC. Encoded protein: CSAGSGEYEQYF. V usage is TRBV20-1 and J usage is TRBJ2-7; 8 bases agree with TRBD2. The germline V gene has CDR1 DFQATT and CDR2 SNEGSKA (reference sequence). CDR3 size: 12 residues. V shed 5 bases, J shed 4 bases, and the junction held 4 bases outside the gene matches.

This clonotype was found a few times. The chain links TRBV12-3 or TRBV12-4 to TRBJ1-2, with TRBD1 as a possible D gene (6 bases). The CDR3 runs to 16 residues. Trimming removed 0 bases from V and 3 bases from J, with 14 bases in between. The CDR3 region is CASSLATGYADYGYTF. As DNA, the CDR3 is TGTGCCAGCAGTTTAGCTACAGGGTACGCGGACTATGGCTACACCTTC.

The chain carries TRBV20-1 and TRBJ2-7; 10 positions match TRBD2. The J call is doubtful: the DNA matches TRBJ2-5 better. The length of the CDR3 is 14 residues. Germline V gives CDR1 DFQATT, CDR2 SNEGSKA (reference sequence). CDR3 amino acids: CSVQSGGAEKTQYF. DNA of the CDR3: TGCAGTGTACAGAGCGGGGGGGCGGAAAAGACCCAGTACTTC.

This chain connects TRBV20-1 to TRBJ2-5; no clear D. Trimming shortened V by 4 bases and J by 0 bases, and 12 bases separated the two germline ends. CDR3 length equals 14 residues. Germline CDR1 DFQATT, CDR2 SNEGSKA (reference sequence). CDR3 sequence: CSAIPYQYQETQYF. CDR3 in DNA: TGCAGTGCTATCCCGTATCAGTACCAAGAGACCCAGTACTTC.

The CDR3 loop is CASSPDRGNAYEQYF. The CDR3 DNA sequence: TGCGCCAGCAGCCCAGACAGGGGTAACGCCTACGAGCAGTACTTC. This chain links TRBV4-3 with TRBJ2-7; 8 bases fit TRBD1. V was clipped by 4 bases and J by 2 bases; unmatched bases: 7. The CDR3 runs to 15 residues. In germline, CDR1 is LGHNA, CDR2 YSLEER.

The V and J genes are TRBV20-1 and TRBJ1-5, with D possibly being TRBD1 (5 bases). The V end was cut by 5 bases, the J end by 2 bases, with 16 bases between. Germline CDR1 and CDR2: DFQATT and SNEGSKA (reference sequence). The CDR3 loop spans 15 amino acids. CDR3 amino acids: CSAGPGLVGNQPQHF. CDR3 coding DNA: TGCAGTGCTGGACCAGGGTTGGTGGGCAATCAGCCCCAGCATTTT.

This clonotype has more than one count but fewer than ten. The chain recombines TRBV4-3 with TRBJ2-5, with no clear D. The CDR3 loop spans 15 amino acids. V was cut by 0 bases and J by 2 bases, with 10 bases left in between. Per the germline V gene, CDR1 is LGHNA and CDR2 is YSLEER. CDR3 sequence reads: CASSQDREWQETQYF. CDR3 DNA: TGCGCCAGCAGCCAAGACCGTGAATGGCAAGAGACCCAGTACTTC.

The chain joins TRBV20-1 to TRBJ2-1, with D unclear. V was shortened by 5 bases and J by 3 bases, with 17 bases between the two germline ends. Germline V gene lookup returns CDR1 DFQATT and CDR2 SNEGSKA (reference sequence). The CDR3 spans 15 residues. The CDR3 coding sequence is TGCAGTGCTTTGGACCTCAACCAATTCTACAATGAGCAGTTCTTC. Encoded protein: CSALDLNQFYNEQFF.

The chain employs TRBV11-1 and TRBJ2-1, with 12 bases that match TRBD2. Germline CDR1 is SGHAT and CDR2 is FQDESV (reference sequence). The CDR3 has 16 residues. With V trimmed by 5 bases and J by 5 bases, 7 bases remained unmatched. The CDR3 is CASSPRTSGAHNEQFF. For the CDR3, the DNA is TGTGCCAGCAGCCCACGGACTAGCGGGGCACACAATGAGCAGTTCTTC.

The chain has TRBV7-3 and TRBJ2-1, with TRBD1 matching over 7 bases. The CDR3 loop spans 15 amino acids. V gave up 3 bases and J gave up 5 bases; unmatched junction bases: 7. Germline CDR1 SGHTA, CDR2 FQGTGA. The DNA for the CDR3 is TGTGCCAGCAGCTTGGAGAGGGGGCCCCACAATGAGCAGTTCTTC. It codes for CASSLERGPHNEQFF.

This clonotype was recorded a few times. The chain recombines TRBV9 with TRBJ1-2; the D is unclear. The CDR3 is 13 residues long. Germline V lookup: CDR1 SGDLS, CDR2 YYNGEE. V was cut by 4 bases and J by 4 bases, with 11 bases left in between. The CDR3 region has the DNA TGTGCCAGCAGCACCTTTACACGCTATGGCTACACCTTC. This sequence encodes CASSTFTRYGYTF.

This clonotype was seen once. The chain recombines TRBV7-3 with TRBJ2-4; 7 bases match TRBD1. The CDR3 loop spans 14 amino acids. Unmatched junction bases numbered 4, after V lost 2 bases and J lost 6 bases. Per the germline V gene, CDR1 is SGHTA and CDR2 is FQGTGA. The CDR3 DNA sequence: TGTGCCAGCAGCTTAGGGAACAGGGGAAACATTCAGTACTTC. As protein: CASSLGNRGNIQYF.

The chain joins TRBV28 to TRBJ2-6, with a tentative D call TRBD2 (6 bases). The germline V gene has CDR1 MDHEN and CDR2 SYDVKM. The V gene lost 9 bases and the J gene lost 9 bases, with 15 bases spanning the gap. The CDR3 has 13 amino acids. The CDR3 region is CASYPGSDNVLTF. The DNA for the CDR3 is TGTGCCAGTTACCCCGGGAGTGACAACGTCCTGACTTTC.

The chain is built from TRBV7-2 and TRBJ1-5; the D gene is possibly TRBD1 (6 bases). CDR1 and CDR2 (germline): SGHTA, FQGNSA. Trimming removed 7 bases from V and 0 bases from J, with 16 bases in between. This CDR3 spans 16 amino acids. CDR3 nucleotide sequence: TGTGCCAGCACCCAACAGGGCACCTATAGCAATCAGCCCCAGCATTTT. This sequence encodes CASTQQGTYSNQPQHF.

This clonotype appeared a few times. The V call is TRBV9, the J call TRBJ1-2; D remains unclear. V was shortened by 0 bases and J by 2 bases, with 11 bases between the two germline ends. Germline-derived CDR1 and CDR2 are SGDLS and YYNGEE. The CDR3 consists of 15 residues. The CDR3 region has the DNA TGTGCCAGCAGCGTAGACTGGCAGCCCAACTATGGCTACACCTTC. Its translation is CASSVDWQPNYGYTF.

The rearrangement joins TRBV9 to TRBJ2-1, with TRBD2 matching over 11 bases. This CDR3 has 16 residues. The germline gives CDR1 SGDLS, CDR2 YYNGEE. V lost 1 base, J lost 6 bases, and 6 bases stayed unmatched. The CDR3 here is CASSVRPGTSGNEQFF. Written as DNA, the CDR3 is TGTGCCAGCAGCGTACGCCCCGGGACTAGCGGCAATGAGCAGTTCTTC.

The CDR3 spells CASSDTLLHNEQFF. The CDR3 coding sequence is TGTGCCAGCAGTGATACCCTTTTGCACAATGAGCAGTTCTTC. The chain combines TRBV6-6 with TRBJ2-1; D gene uncertain. This CDR3 spans 14 amino acids. Germline lookup yields CDR1 MNHNY and CDR2 SVGAGI (reference sequence). The V and J ends lost 5 bases and 5 bases respectively, with 13 bases between them.

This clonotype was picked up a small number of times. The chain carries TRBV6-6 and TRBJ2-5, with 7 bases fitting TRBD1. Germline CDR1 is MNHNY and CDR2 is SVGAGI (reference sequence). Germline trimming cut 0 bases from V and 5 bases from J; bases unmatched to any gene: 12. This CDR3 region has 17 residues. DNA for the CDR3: TGTGCCAGCAGTTACTCTAGGGGCACAGGGGAGCGGGAGACCCAGTACTTC. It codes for CASSYSRGTGERETQYF.

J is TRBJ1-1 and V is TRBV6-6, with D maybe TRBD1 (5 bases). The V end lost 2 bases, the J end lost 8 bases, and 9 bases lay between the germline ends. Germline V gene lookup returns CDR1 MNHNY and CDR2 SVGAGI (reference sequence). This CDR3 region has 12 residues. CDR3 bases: TGTGCCAGCAGTTACCGGGGGGTAGAAGCTTTCTTT. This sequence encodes CASSYRGVEAFF.